This TCR beta chain was retrieved from a study of T cell responses to AZD1222 COVID-19 vaccine. Germline V lookup: CDR1 GTSNPN, CDR2 SVGIG (reference sequence). Trimming removed 3 bases at V and 9 bases at J, with 12 bases between. CDR3 length: 13 amino acids. General study findings and limits: As reported, nearly half of all spike-specific TCRs target variant regions that are unmutated.

Some second doses came at about 4 weeks and others at about 12 weeks; these were pooled. The method was immunoSEQ multiplex PCR; TCRdb's version includes in-frame clones alone and lacks a portion of them. The sample yields around 99,000 clones, around 87% seen once. As for this clone: Antigen specificity is unknown.

This TCR derives from an adult who received the AZD1222 COVID-19 vaccine. The sequencing used peripheral blood, collected 28 days after the second AZD1222 dose. V gene TRBV30 combines with J gene TRBJ1-6; D not certain. The CDR3 DNA sequence: TGTGCCTGGAGCCTAGAATTAGCTTCACCCCTCCACTTT. This gives the protein CAWSLELASPLHF.